These T cell receptor beta chains were read from a single sample in a study of T-cell memory formation after mild COVID-19. TCRdb re-called the 5' RACE reads through MiXCR, storing one row per CDR3 protein. The repertoire holds 300,000 to 350,000 distinct CDR3 sequences, with roughly 13% as singletons. Sequenced: PBMCs or a T cell subset sorted from them (not recorded which). The source of these receptors is a man younger than 35 who had mild COVID-19 (a few samples of this study predate the infection). Cell type and time point are not known. Both conserved end residues are part of each CDR3. Fields, in order: clone size, V gene, D gene, J gene, CDR3 protein, CDR3 DNA. D genes are given only for firm matches. Where a row states a size, it is once, few, many or the class of an expanded clone; other rows omit it.

clone_size: NA
v_call: TRBV7-2
d_call: NA
j_call: TRBJ2-3
cdr3_aa: CASIPLWPSTDTQYF
cdr3_nt: TGTGCCAGCATCCCCCTGTGGCCTAGCACAGATACGCAGTATTTT

clone_size: NA
v_call: TRBV13
d_call: NA
j_call: TRBJ2-6
cdr3_aa: CASSRRGVRAGANVLTF
cdr3_nt: TGTGCCTCCTCCCGGCGAGGGGTGAGGGCTGGGGCCAACGTCCTGACTTTC

clone_size: NA
v_call: TRBV6-2/TRBV6-3
d_call: TRBD2
j_call: TRBJ2-2
cdr3_aa: CASSYDDAGGKLFF
cdr3_nt: TGTGCCAGCAGTTACGATGACGCGGGGGGAAAGCTGTTTTTT

clone_size: NA
v_call: TRBV12-3/TRBV12-4
d_call: TRBD1
j_call: TRBJ1-1
cdr3_aa: CASSFSDRGALRPFF
cdr3_nt: TGTGCCAGCAGTTTCTCGGACAGGGGGGCTTTGAGACCTTTCTTT

clone_size: NA
v_call: TRBV27
d_call: TRBD2
j_call: TRBJ2-7
cdr3_aa: CATRRGGPTYEQYF
cdr3_nt: TGTGCCACGAGGCGGGGGGGCCCCACCTACGAGCAGTACTTC

clone_size: NA
v_call: TRBV4-3
d_call: NA
j_call: TRBJ2-3
cdr3_aa: CASSQDKTDTQYF
cdr3_nt: TGCGCCAGCAGCCAAGATAAAACCGATACGCAGTATTTT

clone_size: few
v_call: TRBV27
d_call: TRBD1
j_call: TRBJ2-1
cdr3_aa: CASSLLTGVAINEQFF
cdr3_nt: TGTGCCAGCAGTCTTCTAACAGGGGTTGCAATCAATGAGCAGTTCTTC

clone_size: few
v_call: TRBV5-1
d_call: TRBD2
j_call: TRBJ2-3
cdr3_aa: CASSLGTSKDTQYF
cdr3_nt: TGCGCCAGCAGCCTCGGGACTAGCAAAGATACGCAGTATTTT

clone_size: many
v_call: TRBV6-1
d_call: NA
j_call: TRBJ2-5
cdr3_aa: CAGQDRLETQYF
cdr3_nt: TGTGCCGGTCAAGACAGGCTCGAGACCCAGTACTTC

clone_size: NA
v_call: TRBV7-2
d_call: TRBD1
j_call: TRBJ1-5
cdr3_aa: CASSLTGGLGNQPQHF
cdr3_nt: TGTGCCAGCAGCTTAACAGGGGGCCTTGGCAATCAGCCCCAGCATTTT

clone_size: few
v_call: TRBV5-1
d_call: TRBD2
j_call: TRBJ2-7
cdr3_aa: CASSQPGSGGPLYEQYF
cdr3_nt: TGCGCCAGCAGCCAGCCGGGGAGCGGGGGGCCACTCTACGAGCAGTACTTC

clone_size: few
v_call: TRBV4-3
d_call: NA
j_call: TRBJ2-1
cdr3_aa: CASSQGEGALLYNEQFF
cdr3_nt: TGCGCCAGCAGCCAAGGGGAGGGGGCCTTACTCTACAATGAGCAGTTCTTC

clone_size: few
v_call: TRBV19
d_call: TRBD1
j_call: TRBJ2-1
cdr3_aa: CASSIGEGAGDNEQFF
cdr3_nt: TGTGCCAGTAGTATAGGAGAGGGGGCTGGGGACAATGAGCAGTTCTTC

clone_size: few
v_call: TRBV6-5
d_call: NA
j_call: TRBJ1-2
cdr3_aa: CASSYSRQEGYGYTF
cdr3_nt: TGTGCCAGCAGTTACTCTCGTCAGGAAGGCTATGGCTACACCTTC

clone_size: few
v_call: TRBV30
d_call: NA
j_call: TRBJ2-5
cdr3_aa: CAWSVGRGPQETQYF
cdr3_nt: TGTGCCTGGAGTGTGGGACGGGGGCCCCAAGAGACCCAGTACTTC

clone_size: NA
v_call: TRBV18
d_call: NA
j_call: TRBJ2-3
cdr3_aa: CASSPPSDGGDTQYF
cdr3_nt: TGTGCCAGCTCACCACCGTCCGACGGTGGAGATACGCAGTATTTT

clone_size: NA
v_call: TRBV12-3/TRBV12-4
d_call: TRBD1
j_call: TRBJ2-1
cdr3_aa: CASSFRSGVGQVTEQFF
cdr3_nt: TGTGCCAGCAGTTTCCGTTCGGGGGTGGGACAGGTAACTGAGCAGTTCTTC